Below, 25 T cell receptor beta chains from the same sample are listed, as sequenced in a study of T cell responses to AZD1222 COVID-19 vaccine. Profiled with immunoSEQ multiplex PCR; TCRdb holds only in-frame clones, not every one. The table records about 130,000 clones, about nine tenths of them present only once. The sample here was peripheral blood, taken 28 days after the second AZD1222 dose. Source of these receptors: an adult who received the AZD1222 COVID-19 vaccine.

J is TRBJ2-7 and V is TRBV30; 7 bases agree with TRBD2. The CDR3 is made up of 13 amino acids. The trim removed 1 base at V and 4 bases at J, leaving 4 bases unmatched. Germline V gene lookup returns CDR1 GTSNPN and CDR2 SVGIG (reference sequence). The CDR3 DNA reads as TGTGCCTGGAGTGGGACTAGTTTTTACGAGCAGTACTTC. It codes for CAWSGTSFYEQYF. The full variable domain, its missing parts supplied by reference TRBV30 and TRBJ2-7, is SQTIHQWPATLVQPVGSPLSLECTVEGTSNPNLYWYRQAAGRGLQLLFYSVGIGQISSEVPQNLSASRPQDRQFILSSKKLLLSDSGFYLCAWSGTSFYEQYFGPGTRLTVT.

This clone was detected once. The chain couples TRBV11-2 to TRBJ2-7; D is ambiguous. The germline gives CDR1 SGHAT, CDR2 FQNNGV. V lost 1 base, J lost 12 bases, and 19 bases lay in between. The CDR3 totals 14 residues. The CDR3 nucleotides read TGTGCCAGCAGCTTAGGTTATCTGGTGGAAGAAACGTACTTC. This translates into CASSLGYLVEETYF.

The chain joins TRBV12-3 or TRBV12-4 to TRBJ1-1, with D uncertain. The germline V and J ends were trimmed by 3 bases and 1 base, with 6 bases remaining between them. The CDR3 length is 13 residues. As DNA, the CDR3 is TGTGCCAGCAGTTTGAAGGCGAACACTGAAGCTTTCTTT. This gives the protein CASSLKANTEAFF.

The chain links TRBV5-1 to TRBJ1-5; D not certain. Trimming left V 3 bases short and J 0 bases short, with 10 bases between. This CDR3 has 15 amino acids. The germline V gene encodes CDR1 SGHRS and CDR2 YFSETQ. CDR3 in DNA: TGCGCCAGCAGCTCGACGGGAAATAGCAATCAGCCCCAGCATTTT. Translating it yields CASSSTGNSNQPQHF.

This chain connects TRBV7-9 to TRBJ2-3; the D gene is possibly TRBD1 (5 bases). The CDR3 length is 12 residues. V was clipped by 5 bases and J by 4 bases, with 7 bases between them. CDR1 and CDR2 (germline): SEHNR, FQNEAQ (reference sequence). The CDR3 loop is CASSEGADTQYF. CDR3 DNA: TGTGCCAGCAGCGAAGGGGCAGATACGCAGTATTTT.

This clone was seen more than once but under ten times. The rearrangement uses TRBV30 and TRBJ1-2; D not certain. In germline, CDR1 is GTSNPN, CDR2 SVGIG (reference sequence). This CDR3 region has 11 residues. Trimming pared 3 bases from V and 7 bases from J, leaving 9 bases between. CDR3 residues: CAWSGQGGYTF. The CDR3, as DNA: TGTGCCTGGAGCGGGCAAGGTGGCTACACCTTC. Drawing the rest from reference TRBV30 and TRBJ1-2, the complete variable domain is SQTIHQWPATLVQPVGSPLSLECTVEGTSNPNLYWYRQAAGRGLQLLFYSVGIGQISSEVPQNLSASRPQDRQFILSSKKLLLSDSGFYLCAWSGQGGYTFGSGTRLTVV.

The chain is built from TRBV28 and TRBJ2-7; 7 bases map to TRBD2. This CDR3 has 13 residues. J was trimmed by 4 bases and V by 6 bases; bases with no gene match: 6. The germline CDR1 and CDR2 sequences are MDHEN and SYDVKM. CDR3 sequence: CASRSGTAYEQYF. In nucleotides, the CDR3 is TGTGCCAGCAGAAGCGGGACCGCGTACGAGCAGTACTTC. Full variable domain (missing parts from reference TRBV28 and TRBJ2-7): DVKVTQSSRYLVKRTGEKVFLECVQDMDHENMFWYRQDPGLGLRLIYFSYDVKMKEKGDIPEGYSVSREKKERFSLILESASTNQTSMYLCASRSGTAYEQYFGPGTRLTVT.

The J gene is TRBJ2-1, the V gene TRBV24-1; tentative D call: TRBD2 (6 bases). V lost 3 bases, J lost 12 bases, and 17 bases lay in between. CDR1 is KGHDR and CDR2 is SFDVKD in the germline V gene. The CDR3 consists of 14 residues. Here the CDR3 DNA reads TGTGCCACCAGTGATCGCGGGGTAACTCGGGGGCAGTTCTTC. It specifies CATSDRGVTRGQFF.

This rearrangement joins TRBV15 to TRBJ2-5; 10 positions agree with TRBD2. V shed 0 bases and J 7 bases; nucleotides not matched to a gene: 11. CDR3 size: 17 residues. Germline CDR1 is LNHNV and CDR2 is YYDKDF (reference sequence). CDR3 coding DNA: TGTGCCACCAGCAGAGAGAGCACTAGCGGGGTGGCGTGGACCCAGTACTTC. Amino acids: CATSRESTSGVAWTQYF.

This sequence joins TRBV27 and TRBJ2-5; 7 positions agree with TRBD1. The CDR3 consists of 13 residues. The V gene end was trimmed by 6 bases and the J gene end by 4 bases; junction bases not matched to a gene: 5. Germline V CDR1 and CDR2: MNHEY, SMNVEV (reference sequence). CDR3: CASSPGTAETQYF. The CDR3 DNA follows: TGTGCCAGCAGCCCCGGGACAGCAGAGACCCAGTACTTC.

This chain links TRBV6-5 with TRBJ1-5; maybe TRBD1 (6 bases). This CDR3 contains 13 residues. V was shortened by 6 bases and J by 5 bases, with 11 bases between the two germline ends. Germline values: CDR1 MNHEY, CDR2 SVGAGI. CDR3 residues: CASRSRGDQPQHF. In nucleotides, the CDR3 is TGTGCCAGCAGGTCAAGGGGGGATCAGCCCCAGCATTTT.

This clone was found once. This chain links TRBV7-9 with TRBJ2-1; 9 bases match TRBD2. Trimming took 5 bases from V and 6 from J; bases not matched to a gene: 8. Germline V gene sequence: CDR1 SEHNR, CDR2 FQNEAQ (reference sequence). The CDR3 runs 15 residues. CDR3 DNA: TGTGCCAGCAGCATCCTGGGCGGGGGGGGCAATGAGCAGTTCTTC. It is translated as CASSILGGGGNEQFF.

In DNA, the CDR3 is TGTGCCAGCAGCCAAGAAAGGGCCTCCTACGAGCAGTACTTC. This gives the protein CASSQERASYEQYF. The rearrangement joins TRBV4-2 to TRBJ2-7; D remains unclear. The CDR3 consists of 14 residues. Germline V gives CDR1 LGHNA, CDR2 YNFKEQ. V lost 0 bases to trimming and J lost 0 bases, with 6 bases between them.

The chain employs TRBV7-6 and TRBJ1-6; 7 nucleotides align to TRBD1. Trimming removed 1 base from V and 7 bases from J; junction bases left unmatched: 4. CDR3 size: 15 residues. Germline CDR1 and CDR2: SGHVS and FNYEAQ. The CDR3: CASSLGPGGNSPLHF. The DNA of the CDR3 is TGTGCCAGCAGCTTAGGGCCAGGGGGGAATTCACCCCTCCACTTT.

The table lists this clone with a count of one. At one of its ends the junction is not consistent with the germline gene, which may arise from a read error. The V gene is TRBV19, the J gene TRBJ2-1, with 9 bases aligning to TRBD2. CDR1 is LNHDA and CDR2 is SQIVND in the germline V gene (reference sequence). The CDR3 runs to 14 residues. CDR3 coding DNA: TGTGCCAGCAGTATGGGGGGACTAGCCCCTGAGCAGTTCTTC. This encodes CASSMGGLAPEQFF.

CDR3 protein: CATSAGRVDQPQHF. DNA for the CDR3: TGTGCCACCAGTGCGGGAAGGGTCGATCAGCCCCAGCATTTT. This chain links TRBV24-1 with TRBJ1-5, with D uncertain. Trimming pared 5 bases from V and 5 bases from J, leaving 12 bases between. This CDR3 spans 14 amino acids. Germline CDR1 reads KGHDR; CDR2 reads SFDVKD.

This chain connects TRBV12-5 to TRBJ2-1, with TRBD2 matching over 11 bases. This CDR3 comprises 15 residues. Per germline, CDR1 LGHNT and CDR2 FRNRAP. V gave up 5 bases and J gave up 8 bases; unmatched junction bases: 8. CDR3 in amino acids: CASGPWTSGFDEQFF. CDR3 bases: TGTGCTAGTGGTCCATGGACTAGCGGGTTCGATGAGCAGTTCTTC.

The V gene is TRBV11-2, the J gene TRBJ2-5; TRBD2 matches 7 bases. The CDR3 runs 15 residues. V lost 1 base to trimming and J lost 4 bases; unmatched junction nucleotides: 6. The V gene's germline CDR1 is SGHAT and CDR2 FQNNGV. CDR3 residues: CASSLVFTSAETQYF. CDR3 bases: TGTGCCAGCAGCTTAGTTTTTACTAGCGCAGAGACCCAGTACTTC.

The DNA of the CDR3 is TGCGCCAGCAGTCAATCCTCCGGGACAGTCTCGAACACCGGGGAGCTGTTTTTT. This translates into CASSQSSGTVSNTGELFF. The gene calls are TRBV23-1 and TRBJ2-2, with TRBD1 identical over 7 bases. TRBV23-1 is filed as an ORF, its function uncertain. CDR3 length: 18 amino acids. V was clipped by 0 bases and J by 0 bases; unmatched bases: 7.

The chain joins TRBV19 to TRBJ2-1; D is unclear. The CDR3 length is 14 residues. Germline values: CDR1 LNHDA, CDR2 SQIVND (reference sequence). The V and J ends lost 3 bases and 5 bases respectively, with 11 bases between them. The CDR3 DNA is TGTGCCAGTAGTATCCAGAGCTCTAACAATGAGCAGTTCTTC. Its translation: CASSIQSSNNEQFF. The full variable domain, in which reference TRBV19 and TRBJ2-1 provide the parts outside the CDR3, is DGGITQSPKYLFRKEGQNVTLSCEQNLNHDAMYWYRQDPGQGLRLIYYSQIVNDFQKGDIAEGYSVSREKKESFPLTVTSAQKNPTAFYLCASSIQSSNNEQFFGPGTRLTVL.

This chain connects TRBV5-8 to TRBJ2-4, with D tentatively TRBD2 (5 bases). The CDR3 covers 16 residues. CDR1 SGHTS and CDR2 YDEGEE come from the germline V gene. Trimming cost V 0 bases and J 4 bases, with 14 bases left between them. CDR3 nucleotide sequence: TGTGCCAGCAGCTTGGGTGCCGGGATGGTAAAAAACATTCAGTACTTC. Its protein is CASSLGAGMVKNIQYF. The whole variable domain, filled in from reference TRBV5-8 and TRBJ2-4, reads EAGVTQSPTHLIKTRGQQATLRCSPISGHTSVYWYQQALGLGLQFLLWYDEGEERNRGNFPPRFSGRQFPNYSSELNVNALELEDSALYLCASSLGAGMVKNIQYFGAGTRLSVL.

CDR3 in amino acids: CASYTVSNTEAFF. The CDR3 DNA sequence: TGTGCCAGCTACACCGTTTCGAACACTGAAGCTTTCTTT. V gene TRBV6-5 combines with J gene TRBJ1-1; D gene uncertain. Germline V lookup: CDR1 MNHEY, CDR2 SVGAGI. The V and J ends lost 8 bases and 1 base respectively, with 11 bases between them. This CDR3 has 13 residues.

The V gene is TRBV19, the J gene TRBJ2-5, with D uncertain. Trimming removed 1 base from V and 4 bases from J, with 4 bases in between. The length of the CDR3 is 12 residues. The germline V gene encodes CDR1 LNHDA and CDR2 SQIVND (reference sequence). The CDR3 is CASSIGGETQYF. The CDR3 DNA reads TGTGCCAGTAGTATAGGGGGAGAGACCCAGTACTTC.

This clone came up once. V usage is TRBV18 and J usage is TRBJ2-2; tentative D call: TRBD1 (6 bases). This CDR3 contains 16 residues. Trimming took off 5 bases at V and 5 bases at J, with 18 bases between the two ends. Germline CDR1 and CDR2: KGHSH and LQKENI. CDR3 residues: CASSTRGGTATGELFF. The CDR3, as DNA: TGTGCCAGCTCAACCAGGGGCGGAACCGCAACCGGGGAGCTGTTTTTT.

The chain carries TRBV19 and TRBJ1-2; 7 bases are a match to TRBD1. Per the germline V gene, CDR1 is LNHDA and CDR2 is SQIVND (reference sequence). V lost 6 bases and J lost 0; bases outside the gene matches: 16. This CDR3 has 18 amino acids. CDR3 in amino acids: CASRFDNGQAETNYGYTF. The CDR3, as DNA: TGTGCCAGTAGATTTGACAATGGACAGGCGGAAACTAACTATGGCTACACCTTC.